Given below is one T cell receptor (beta chain) in context. The data were obtained in a study of blood T cell repertoires in COVID-19. As for the study in general: From the United States, Italy and Spain came samples of acute and convalescent COVID-19. In each case, the material was cDNA or gDNA derived from T cells, B-cell-depleted T cells, or PBMCs.

Original analysis: Nucleated cell number was recorded as an estimate derived from reference gene primer amplification. Measured with immunoSEQ multiplex PCR; TCRdb has only the in-frame clones, and not every one. The V and J calls and clone size come from that table; D and trimming were worked out from the DNA. The table has around 260,000 clones, roughly four fifths seen once. The Seattle patients joined while their infection was active and were tracked longitudinally afterward. Material for sequencing was peripheral blood. This sequence originates from a person aged 65 to 85 with COVID-19, enrolled during active disease.

CDR3 amino acids: CASSWGLANTGELFF. The CDR3 DNA reads TGCGCCAGCAGCTGGGGACTAGCGAACACCGGGGAGCTGTTTTTT. The chain has TRBV5-1 and TRBJ2-2; TRBD2 agrees at 8 bases. Germline CDR1 and CDR2: SGHRS and YFSETQ. This CDR3 is built from 15 residues. V shed 3 bases, J shed 0 bases, and the junction held 1 base outside the gene matches.